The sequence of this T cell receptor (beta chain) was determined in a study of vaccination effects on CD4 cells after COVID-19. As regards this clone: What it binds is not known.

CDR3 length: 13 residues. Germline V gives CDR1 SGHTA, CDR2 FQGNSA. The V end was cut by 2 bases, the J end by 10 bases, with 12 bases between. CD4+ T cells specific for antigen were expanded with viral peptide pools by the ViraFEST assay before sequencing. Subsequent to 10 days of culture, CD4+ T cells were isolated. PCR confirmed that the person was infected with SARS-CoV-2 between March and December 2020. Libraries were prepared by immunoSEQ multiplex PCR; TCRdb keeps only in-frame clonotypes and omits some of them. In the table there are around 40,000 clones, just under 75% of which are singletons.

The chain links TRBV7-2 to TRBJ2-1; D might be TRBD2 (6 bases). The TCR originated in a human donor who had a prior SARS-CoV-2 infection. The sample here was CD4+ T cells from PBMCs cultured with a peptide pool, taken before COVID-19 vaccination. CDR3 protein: CASSLNREREQFF. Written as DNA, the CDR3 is TGTGCCAGCAGCTTAAATCGGGAGCGGGAGCAGTTCTTC.